This TCR beta chain was identified in a study of post-analysis software for immune sequencing data. Study outcomes and limitations: Patients used about five TRBV segments, including TRBV5-6, TRBV5-1 and TRBV20-1, more often than controls. Under the F measure, samples that were prepared in one batch clustered strongly together.

The ends were cut back, 3 bases at V and 2 bases at J, with 6 bases in the middle. Germline CDR1 and CDR2: SGHTA and FQGTGA. The CDR3 runs 13 residues. Tagging with unique molecular identifiers was a feature of the TCR beta cDNA libraries. MiXCR, run by TCRdb on the PCR reads, gives a single entry per CDR3 protein. The profile shows more than 500,000 distinct CDR3 sequences, 34% of them singletons. In regard to this clonotype: Its antigen is still unknown.

The sequence was obtained from a girl under 18 with multiple sclerosis. Input material: blood. This chain joins TRBV7-3 and TRBJ2-3; no clear D. The CDR3 sequence is CASSFGATDTQYF. CDR3 sequence (DNA): TGTGCCAGCAGCTTCGGAGCCACAGATACGCAGTATTTT.